The present T cell receptor (beta chain) was sequenced within a study of identical twins. Study results and limitations: Weaker excess sharing between twins was seen in beta out-of-frame sequences. Models underpredicted monozygotic twin sharing of out-of-frame TCR alpha.

This clonotype was counted a few times. Its matching antigen is unknown. The CDR3 is made up of 18 amino acids. The junction had 6 bases not matched to a gene; V was cut back by 3 bases and J by 0 bases. CDR1 and CDR2 from the germline V gene are SNHLY and FYNNEI. Template switching (which added a universal primer site) was used, and cDNA carried unique molecular identifiers. TCRdb re-analysed the 5' RACE reads in MiXCR, keeping a single row per CDR3 protein. This sample carries more than 250,000 distinct CDR3 sequences, approximately 8% of them seen once, and the ten largest clones take approximately 2.1%. These data also featured in a second study, about yellow fever vaccine responses in identical twins. That paper adds: Twins reportedly mounted vaccine T cell responses that seemed partly convergent, partly personalized.

This chain links TRBV2 with TRBJ2-4; 12 bases map to TRBD1. The specimen sequenced was memory (CD45RO+) T cells sorted from blood. The sequence came from a young woman in good health. The DNA for the CDR3 is TGTGCCAGCAGTGAGGGACAGGGGGCGGGAATAGCCAAAAACATTCAGTACTTC. It yields the protein CASSEGQGAGIAKNIQYF.